This entry describes one T cell receptor beta chain. Its antigen is not yet known. Nothing much larger sits one base from this clone, and base qualities are not available. The data are from a study of CD4+ T cells in melanoma (dated by TCRdb to the early 2020s). Notes on the research overall: Neoantigen-specific CD4+ T cells in human melanoma were investigated in the study. The paper's findings and limits, for the study overall: Neoantigen-specific CD4+ T cells in melanoma were reported to show diverse differentiation states. The report described a correlation between neoantigen-specific CD4+ T cells and the function of CD8+ T cells, macrophages and B cells.

Including the terminal cysteine and phenylalanine, the CDR3 comprises 12 residues. Solely the CDR3 DNA is kept, with 36 bases framed from the first base. V is pruned by 7 bases and J by 3 bases, leaving 3 bases of the junction without a gene match. The germline V gene (reference sequence) provides CDR1 SGHNT and CDR2 YYREEE. The donors were people with melanoma. The library was obtained by the immunoSEQ multiplex PCR assay. The clones in this table, taken by TCRdb from immuneACCESS, are in-frame only. Not every clone is retained; where verified, under half of the shortfall comes from an unresolved V gene, and the cause of the rest is unknown. The sample table records about 3,800 clones; around 60% of these occur just once. The top ten hold around 25% of the sample.

The clonotype comes from a human donor with melanoma. The chain employs TRBV5-4 and TRBJ2-7, and TRBD1 aligns with 8 junction nucleotides. The specimen was cells from a culture (not recorded whether cultured in vitro). Here the CDR3 is given as CASGQGGYEQYF. The nucleotide sequence is TGTGCCAGCGGACAGGGAGGCTACGAGCAGTACTTC. With the portions outside the CDR3 filled from the reference TRBV5-4 and TRBJ2-7 genes, the complete variable region becomes ETGVTQSPTHLIKTRGQQVTLRCSSQSGHNTVSWYQQALGQGPQFIFQYYREEENGRGNFPPRFSGLQFPNYSSELNVNALELDDSALYLCASGQGGYEQYFGPGTRLTVT.